The next 16 T cell receptor beta chains were all read from a single sample in a study of OX40 agonist ivuxolimab in advanced cancers. Sequenced by immunoSEQ multiplex PCR; TCRdb stores in-frame clones only, minus some. This sample has 47,000 or so clones, with around 90% found just once. This sample comprised CD4+ or CD8+ T cells sorted from blood, obtained in a trial of the OX40 agonist ivuxolimab. All receptors derive from an adult with an advanced solid tumor such as melanoma, head and neck, liver or kidney cancer.

This clone was observed a handful of times. The rearrangement links TRBV5-8 to TRBJ2-5, with TRBD1 matching 7 bases. V was clipped by 2 bases and J by 1 base; unmatched bases: 8. This CDR3 comprises 16 residues. Germline V lookup: CDR1 SGHTS, CDR2 YDEGEE. The CDR3 sequence: CASSFGTATFQETQYF. CDR3 sequence (DNA): TGTGCCAGCAGCTTCGGGACAGCCACGTTCCAAGAGACCCAGTACTTC.

The V call is TRBV6-6, the J call TRBJ2-5; TRBD2 matches at 9 bases. Losses at the gene ends were 4 bases for V and 5 bases for J; bases not matched to a gene: 8. The length of the CDR3 is 15 residues. Per the germline V gene, CDR1 is MNHNY and CDR2 is SVGAGI (reference sequence). CDR3 loop: CASSFLRREGETQYF. CDR3 DNA: TGTGCCAGCAGTTTCTTGAGGCGGGAGGGTGAGACCCAGTACTTC.

This clone was detected a few times. V gene TRBV19 combines with J gene TRBJ2-3; no clear D gene. The CDR3 spans 13 residues. Germline CDR1 and CDR2: LNHDA and SQIVND (reference sequence). Trimming removed 4 bases at V and 3 bases at J, with 8 bases between. In DNA, the CDR3 is TGTGCCAGTAGTAAGGTATCTACAGATACGCAGTATTTT. This gives the protein CASSKVSTDTQYF.

J is TRBJ2-7 and V is TRBV7-9, with 7 bases aligning to TRBD1. Germline V gene data show CDR1 as SEHNR and CDR2 as FQNEAQ (reference sequence). V was clipped by 4 bases and J by 2 bases; unmatched bases: 5. This CDR3 has 14 residues. The CDR3 loop reads CASSSRGLAYEQYF. CDR3 in DNA: TGTGCCAGCAGCTCTAGGGGGCTGGCCTACGAGCAGTACTTC.

This clone was seen only a few times. CDR3 bases: TGCGCCAGCAGCCAAGGGCAGGGGAACTACGAGCAGTACTTC. Translated, it gives CASSQGQGNYEQYF. The rearrangement links TRBV4-1 to TRBJ2-7; D perhaps matches TRBD1 (6 bases). Germline CDR1 MGHRA, CDR2 YSYEKL. The CDR3 runs 14 residues. Trimming took off 1 base at V and 3 bases at J, with 10 bases between the two ends.

The V gene is TRBV21-1, the J gene TRBJ1-4. TRBV21-1 has pseudogene status. The CDR3 totals 14 residues. This CDR3 is CASSKRPTNEKLFF. CDR3 DNA: TGTGCCAGCAGCAAGCGGCCAACTAATGAAAAACTGTTTTTT.

In nucleotides, the CDR3 is TGTGCCAGCAGCTCACGCGCCCATTCACCCCTCCACTTT. Protein: CASSSRAHSPLHF. The chain carries TRBV13 and TRBJ1-6; no clear D. The CDR3 is 13 amino acids. Germline CDR1 reads PRHDT; CDR2 reads FYEKMQ (reference sequence). Trimming took off 4 bases at V and 8 bases at J, with 9 bases between the two ends.

The J gene is TRBJ2-7, the V gene TRBV27; 7 bases line up with TRBD2. The CDR3 runs to 15 residues. V lost 5 bases and J lost 2; bases outside the gene matches: 9. Germline CDR1 is MNHEY and CDR2 is SMNVEV (reference sequence). The CDR3 spells CASSTRRESTYEQYF. The CDR3 region has the DNA TGTGCCAGCAGTACCAGGCGGGAGTCAACCTACGAGCAGTACTTC.

This clone showed up just a few times. DNA of the CDR3: TGTGCCAGCAGCCCCCTTGACAGGAGTAACACTGAAGCTTTCTTT. Encoded protein: CASSPLDRSNTEAFF. The chain links TRBV7-9 to TRBJ1-1; weak D call: TRBD1 (6 bases). This CDR3 has 15 residues. In germline, CDR1 is SEHNR, CDR2 FQNEAQ (reference sequence). V was pared by 5 bases and J by 2 bases, with 15 bases between.

The table lists this clone with a count of one. The chain is built from TRBV4-1 and TRBJ1-4; 7 bases match TRBD1. This CDR3 has 15 amino acids. The V gene's germline CDR1 is MGHRA and CDR2 YSYEKL. V shed 3 bases, J shed 8 bases, and the junction held 9 bases outside the gene matches. CDR3 amino acids: CASSHMTGRHEKLFF. The CDR3 coding sequence is TGCGCCAGCAGCCACATGACAGGGCGGCACGAAAAACTGTTTTTT.

This clone was recorded once. V gene TRBV25-1 combines with J gene TRBJ1-6; D is perhaps TRBD1 (5 bases). The CDR3 covers 13 residues. V dropped 8 bases and J dropped 4 bases, with 9 bases sitting between them. Germline V lookup: CDR1 MGHDK, CDR2 SYGVNS. The CDR3: CASAGRYNSPLHF. CDR3 in DNA: TGTGCCAGCGCAGGGAGATATAATTCACCCCTCCACTTT.

The V call is TRBV6-1, the J call TRBJ1-1; D perhaps matches TRBD1 (5 bases). CDR1 and CDR2 from the germline V gene are MNHNS and SASEGT. V was cut by 7 bases and J by 3 bases, with 12 bases left in between. The CDR3 is 13 residues long. The CDR3 is CASTSREYTEAFF. CDR3 DNA sequence: TGTGCCAGCACCAGCAGGGAATACACTGAAGCTTTCTTT.

The chain couples TRBV9 to TRBJ1-5; tentatively, D is TRBD1 (5 bases). Germline V gene data show CDR1 as SGDLS and CDR2 as YYNGEE. Trimming stripped 4 bases from V and 0 bases from J, with 11 bases between. The CDR3 contains 15 residues. The CDR3 nucleotides read TGTGCCAGCAGCTCCCGGGGGAATAGCAATCAGCCCCAGCATTTT. Protein: CASSSRGNSNQPQHF.

The rearrangement joins TRBV16 to TRBJ1-1, with a possible D match to TRBD1 (6 bases). The germline V and J ends were trimmed by 2 bases and 4 bases, with 8 bases remaining between them. The CDR3 covers 13 residues. The germline gives CDR1 KGHSY, CDR2 FQNENV. The CDR3 nucleotides read TGTGCCAGCAGCCAAACACAGGGCACTGAAGCTTTCTTT. Protein: CASSQTQGTEAFF.

This chain connects TRBV11-2 to TRBJ2-1; D unclear. The germline V gene has CDR1 SGHAT and CDR2 FQNNGV. The CDR3 extends over 11 amino acids. V lost 3 bases and J 12 bases, leaving 9 bases between the germline ends. The CDR3 here is CASSLGSWQFF. The DNA of the CDR3 is TGTGCCAGCAGCTTGGGATCTTGGCAGTTCTTC. Together with reference TRBV11-2 and TRBJ2-1, the CDR3 gives the full variable domain: EAGVAQSPRYKIIEKRQSVAFWCNPISGHATLYWYQQILGQGPKLLIQFQNNGVVDDSQLPKDRFSAERLKGVDSTLKIQPAKLEDSAVYLCASSLGSWQFFGPGTRLTVL.

This chain uses TRBV4-3 with TRBJ1-1; no definite D call. The ends were cut back, 0 bases at V and 6 bases at J, with 14 bases in the middle. The length of the CDR3 is 15 residues. In germline, CDR1 is LGHNA, CDR2 YSLEER. CDR3 DNA sequence: TGCGCCAGCAGCCAAGACCAAGGGAGTTCCGCTGAAGCTTTCTTT. It is translated as CASSQDQGSSAEAFF.